This T cell receptor beta chain was recorded in a study of blood T cell repertoires in COVID-19. Study-level information: Samples of COVID-19 (acute and convalescent) were obtained from the United States, Italy and Spain. The cDNA or gDNA used as material had been derived from T cells, B-cell-depleted T cells, or PBMCs.

In the authors' workflow: Amplification with reference gene primers provided the estimates of nucleated cell counts. Assay: immunoSEQ multiplex PCR; the TCRdb copy retains only in-frame clones and omits some. V and J calls plus clone size are reproduced from that table; the DNA served to infer D and trimming. The sample carries roughly 250,000 clones, about 83% recorded once. This CDR3 has 16 amino acids. In germline, CDR1 is LNHNV, CDR2 YYDKDF (reference sequence). V lost 6 bases to trimming and J lost 0 bases, with 17 bases between them. The origin of this receptor is a man aged 50 to 60 with acute or convalescent COVID-19. What was sequenced was peripheral blood. The chain has TRBV15 and TRBJ1-1; D call uncertain. The CDR3 DNA reads TGTGCCACCAGGCCACGGAGGGATTCCATGAACACTGAAGCTTTCTTT. Its protein is CATRPRRDSMNTEAFF. Drawing the rest from reference TRBV15 and TRBJ1-1, the complete variable domain is DAMVIQNPRYQVTQFGKPVTLSCSQTLNHNVMYWYQQKSSQAPKLLFHYYDKDFNNEADTPDNFQSRRPNTSFCFLDIRSPGLGDTAMYLCATRPRRDSMNTEAFFGQGTRLTVV.